This TCR beta chain was sequenced in a study of shared clonotypes between healthy human individuals. Whole-study findings and limits: Expectations were that clonotype sharing among donors would be affected by sequencing depth. Shared across a few donors were around 4.7% of the naive CD4 clonotypes.

Profiling relied on immunoSEQ multiplex PCR, and the TCRdb table lists in-frame clones only, not all of them. The sample shows approximately 2,300,000 clones, 85% to 95% of them seen only once. The CDR3 totals 15 residues. Germline V gene sequence: CDR1 SGDLS, CDR2 YYNGEE. Trimming removed 3 bases from V and 5 bases from J, with 17 bases in between. Details on this clone: As yet, its antigen is unknown.

Sequenced: naive CD4+ T cells from PBMCs. The subset here: CD45RA+ positively selected. The rearrangement joins TRBV9 to TRBJ1-1; maybe TRBD1 (6 bases). This clonotype was sampled from a man aged 18 to 35 in good health. Some clones in this sample may be carry-over from other donors' samples. CDR3 in DNA: TGTGCCAGCAGCGGCCGATCCAGGGGAGGGACTGAAGCTTTCTTT. This encodes CASSGRSRGGTEAFF.